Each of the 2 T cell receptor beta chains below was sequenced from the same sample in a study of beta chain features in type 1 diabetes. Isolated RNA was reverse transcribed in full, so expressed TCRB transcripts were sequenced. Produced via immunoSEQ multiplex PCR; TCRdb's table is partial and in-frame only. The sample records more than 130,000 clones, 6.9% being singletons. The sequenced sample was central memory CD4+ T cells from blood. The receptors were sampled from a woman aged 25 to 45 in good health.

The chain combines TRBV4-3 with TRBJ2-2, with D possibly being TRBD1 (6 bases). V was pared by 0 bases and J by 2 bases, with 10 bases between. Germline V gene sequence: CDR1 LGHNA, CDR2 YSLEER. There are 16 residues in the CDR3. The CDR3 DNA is TGCGCCAGCAGCCAAGAGGTACAGGGTAACACCGGGGAGCTGTTTTTT. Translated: CASSQEVQGNTGELFF.

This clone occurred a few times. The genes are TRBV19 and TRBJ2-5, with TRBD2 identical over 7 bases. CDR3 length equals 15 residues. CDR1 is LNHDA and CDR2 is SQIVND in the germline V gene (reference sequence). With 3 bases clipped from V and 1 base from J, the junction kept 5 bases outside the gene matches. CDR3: CASSMASGFQETQYF. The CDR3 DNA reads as TGTGCCAGTAGTATGGCTAGCGGTTTCCAAGAGACCCAGTACTTC.